The clone carrying this T cell receptor beta chain has more than one count but fewer than ten. In the study's own analysis: Amplified reference gene primers provided the basis for estimating nucleated cell counts. TCRdb's table, derived via immunoSEQ multiplex PCR, lists solely in-frame clones and lacks some. The DNA was the basis for D and trimming; V, J and clone size are from that table. The sample lists about 200,000 clones, 84% occurring once. V gave up 7 bases and J gave up 0 bases; unmatched junction bases: 5. The CDR3 is 14 amino acids. The germline V gene encodes CDR1 ENHRY and CDR2 SYGVKD. This sample was included in a study of blood T cell repertoires in COVID-19. Study in general: The samples span acute and convalescent COVID-19 from the United States, Italy and Spain. PBMCs, B-cell-depleted T cells, or T cells were the source of the cDNA or gDNA that made up the material.

J is TRBJ1-1 and V is TRBV10-3; TRBD1 agrees at 7 bases. The sequenced sample consisted of peripheral blood. The clonotype originates from a woman aged 45-60 years with active or convalescent COVID-19. Written as DNA, the CDR3 is TGTGCCATCAAGGGACAGCGGGTGAACACTGAAGCTTTCTTT. Protein product: CAIKGQRVNTEAFF.